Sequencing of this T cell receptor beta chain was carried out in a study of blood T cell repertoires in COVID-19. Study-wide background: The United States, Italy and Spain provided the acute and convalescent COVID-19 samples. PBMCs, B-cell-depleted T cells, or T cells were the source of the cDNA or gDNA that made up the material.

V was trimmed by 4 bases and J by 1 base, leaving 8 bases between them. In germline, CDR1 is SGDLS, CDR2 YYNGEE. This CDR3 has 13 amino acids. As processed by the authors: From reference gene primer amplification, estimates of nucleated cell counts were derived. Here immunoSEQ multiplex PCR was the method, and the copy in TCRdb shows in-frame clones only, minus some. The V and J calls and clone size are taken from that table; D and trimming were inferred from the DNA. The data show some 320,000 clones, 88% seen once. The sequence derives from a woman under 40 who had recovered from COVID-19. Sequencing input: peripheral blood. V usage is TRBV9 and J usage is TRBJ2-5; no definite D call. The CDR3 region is CASSRGSQETQYF. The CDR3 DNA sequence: TGTGCCAGCAGCCGAGGATCCCAAGAGACCCAGTACTTC.